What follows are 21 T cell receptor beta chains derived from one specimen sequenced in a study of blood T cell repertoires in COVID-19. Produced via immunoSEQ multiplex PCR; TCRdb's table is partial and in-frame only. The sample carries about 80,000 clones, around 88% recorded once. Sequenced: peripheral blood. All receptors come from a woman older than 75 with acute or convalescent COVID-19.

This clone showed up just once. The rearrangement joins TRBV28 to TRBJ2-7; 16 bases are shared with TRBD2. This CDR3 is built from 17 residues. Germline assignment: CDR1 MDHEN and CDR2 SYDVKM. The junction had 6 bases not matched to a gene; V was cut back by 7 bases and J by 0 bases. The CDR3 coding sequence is TGTGCCAGCACCACGGGGACTAGCGGGAGGGCCTCCTACGAGCAGTACTTC. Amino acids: CASTTGTSGRASYEQYF.

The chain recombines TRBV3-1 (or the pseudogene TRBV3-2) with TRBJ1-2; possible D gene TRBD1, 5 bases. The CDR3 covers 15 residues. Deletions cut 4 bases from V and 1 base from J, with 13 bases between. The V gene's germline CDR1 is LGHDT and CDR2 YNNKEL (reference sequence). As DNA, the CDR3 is TGTGCCAGCAGCCCCCTCACGGGGGGTAACTATGGCTACACCTTC. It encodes CASSPLTGGNYGYTF.

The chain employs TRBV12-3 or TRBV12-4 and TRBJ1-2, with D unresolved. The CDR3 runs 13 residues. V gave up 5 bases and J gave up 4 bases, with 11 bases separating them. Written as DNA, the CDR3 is TGTGCCAGCAGTCCCCGCGGGGTCTATGGCTACACCTTC. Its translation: CASSPRGVYGYTF.

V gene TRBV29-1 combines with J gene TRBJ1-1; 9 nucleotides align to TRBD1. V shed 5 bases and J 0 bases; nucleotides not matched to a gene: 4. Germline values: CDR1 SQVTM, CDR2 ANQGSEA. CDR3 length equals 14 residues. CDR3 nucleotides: TGCAGCGTTTGGACAGGGGACGTGAACACTGAAGCTTTCTTT. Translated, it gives CSVWTGDVNTEAFF.

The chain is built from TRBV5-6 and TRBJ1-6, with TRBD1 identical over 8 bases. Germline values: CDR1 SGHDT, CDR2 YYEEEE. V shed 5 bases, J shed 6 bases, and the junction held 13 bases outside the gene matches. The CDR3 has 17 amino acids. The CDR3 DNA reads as TGTGCCAGCAGTTCTACTGACAGGGGAGTTCGTAATTCACCCCTCCACTTT. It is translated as CASSSTDRGVRNSPLHF.

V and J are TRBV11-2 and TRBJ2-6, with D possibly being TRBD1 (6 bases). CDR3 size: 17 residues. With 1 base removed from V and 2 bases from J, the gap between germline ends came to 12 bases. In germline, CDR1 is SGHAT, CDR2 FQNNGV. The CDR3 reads CASSLGQVRTGANVLTF. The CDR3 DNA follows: TGTGCCAGCAGCTTAGGACAGGTTAGGACTGGGGCCAACGTCCTGACTTTC.

CDR3 DNA sequence: TGTGCCAGTAGTATGGTGACAGCGAACACCGGGGAGCTGTTTTTT. Its translation is CASSMVTANTGELFF. The V call is TRBV19, the J call TRBJ2-2, with a possible D match to TRBD1 (5 bases). CDR1 is LNHDA and CDR2 is SQIVND in the germline V gene (reference sequence). Trimming stripped 3 bases from V and 0 bases from J, with 8 bases between. This CDR3 contains 15 residues.

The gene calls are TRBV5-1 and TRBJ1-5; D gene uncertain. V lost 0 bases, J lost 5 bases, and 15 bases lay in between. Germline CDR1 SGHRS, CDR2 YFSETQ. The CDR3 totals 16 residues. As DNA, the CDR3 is TGCGCCAGCAGCTTGGATCGCCTCAAGCGAGATCAGCCCCAGCATTTT. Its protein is CASSLDRLKRDQPQHF.

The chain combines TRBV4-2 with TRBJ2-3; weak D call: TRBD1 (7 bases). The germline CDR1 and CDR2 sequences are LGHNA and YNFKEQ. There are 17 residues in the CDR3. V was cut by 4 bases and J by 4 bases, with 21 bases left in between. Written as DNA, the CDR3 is TGTGCCAGCAGCCTCAAGGGGGCGGGACGTAAATCAGATACGCAGTATTTT. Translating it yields CASSLKGAGRKSDTQYF.

This chain's CDR3 is CASSSFRNSGSAYNEQFF. The DNA for the CDR3 is TGTGCCAGCAGCTCCTTCCGTAATAGCGGGAGCGCCTACAATGAGCAGTTCTTC. The rearrangement links TRBV7-2 to TRBJ2-1; 9 nucleotides agree with TRBD2. With 4 bases clipped from V and 2 bases from J, the junction kept 12 bases outside the gene matches. Germline assignment: CDR1 SGHTA and CDR2 FQGNSA. The CDR3 extends over 18 amino acids.

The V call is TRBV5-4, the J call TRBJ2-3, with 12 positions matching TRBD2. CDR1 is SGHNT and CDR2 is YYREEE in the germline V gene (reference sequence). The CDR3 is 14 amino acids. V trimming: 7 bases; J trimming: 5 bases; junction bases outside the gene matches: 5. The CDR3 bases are TGTGCCAGCCAGACTAGCGGGAGAGGAGATACGCAGTATTTT. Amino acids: CASQTSGRGDTQYF. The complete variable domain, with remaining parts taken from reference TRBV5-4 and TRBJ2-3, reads ETGVTQSPTHLIKTRGQQVTLRCSSQSGHNTVSWYQQALGQGPQFIFQYYREEENGRGNFPPRFSGLQFPNYSSELNVNALELDDSALYLCASQTSGRGDTQYFGPGTRLTVL.

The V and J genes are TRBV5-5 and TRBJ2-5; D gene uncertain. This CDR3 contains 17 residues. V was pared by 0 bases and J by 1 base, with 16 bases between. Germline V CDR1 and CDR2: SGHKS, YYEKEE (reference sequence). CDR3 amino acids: CASSLGIGTPGQETQYF. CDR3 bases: TGTGCCAGCAGCTTGGGCATCGGTACCCCAGGCCAAGAGACCCAGTACTTC. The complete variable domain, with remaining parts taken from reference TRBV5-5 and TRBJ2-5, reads DAGVTQSPTHLIKTRGQQVTLRCSPISGHKSVSWYQQVLGQGPQFIFQYYEKEERGRGNFPDRFSARQFPNYSSELNVNALLLGDSALYLCASSLGIGTPGQETQYFGPGTRLLVL.

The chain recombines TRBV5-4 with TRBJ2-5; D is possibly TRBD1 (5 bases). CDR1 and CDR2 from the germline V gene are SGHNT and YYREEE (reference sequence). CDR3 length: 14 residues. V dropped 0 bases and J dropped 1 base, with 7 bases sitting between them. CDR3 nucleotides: TGTGCCAGCAGCTTGGGGGGCTTCCAAGAGACCCAGTACTTC. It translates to CASSLGGFQETQYF.

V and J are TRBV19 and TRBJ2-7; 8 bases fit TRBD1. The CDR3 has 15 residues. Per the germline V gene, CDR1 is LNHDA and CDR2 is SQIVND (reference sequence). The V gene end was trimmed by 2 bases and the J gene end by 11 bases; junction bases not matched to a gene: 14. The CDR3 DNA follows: TGTGCCAGTAGTATACCACCACCGGGACAGGCGGTAAAGTACTTC. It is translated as CASSIPPPGQAVKYF.

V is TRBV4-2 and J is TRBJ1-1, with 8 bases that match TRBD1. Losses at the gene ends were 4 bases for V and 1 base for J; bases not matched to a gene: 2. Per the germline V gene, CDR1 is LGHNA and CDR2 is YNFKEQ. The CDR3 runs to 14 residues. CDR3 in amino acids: CASSPGQANTEAFF. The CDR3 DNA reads TGTGCCAGCAGCCCGGGACAGGCGAACACTGAAGCTTTCTTT.

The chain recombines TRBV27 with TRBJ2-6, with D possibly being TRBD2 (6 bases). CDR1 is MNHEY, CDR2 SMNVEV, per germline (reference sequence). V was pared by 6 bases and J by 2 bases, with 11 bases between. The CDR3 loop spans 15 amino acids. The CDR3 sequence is CASRPGGAGANVLTF. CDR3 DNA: TGTGCCAGCAGACCCGGAGGGGCTGGGGCCAACGTCCTGACTTTC.

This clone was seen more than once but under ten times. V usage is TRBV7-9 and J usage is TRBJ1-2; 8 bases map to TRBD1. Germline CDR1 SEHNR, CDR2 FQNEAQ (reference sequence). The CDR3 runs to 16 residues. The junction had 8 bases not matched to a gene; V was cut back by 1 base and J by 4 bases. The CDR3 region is CASSLGSTGVLYGYTF. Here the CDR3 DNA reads TGTGCCAGCAGCTTAGGGTCGACAGGGGTTCTCTATGGCTACACCTTC.

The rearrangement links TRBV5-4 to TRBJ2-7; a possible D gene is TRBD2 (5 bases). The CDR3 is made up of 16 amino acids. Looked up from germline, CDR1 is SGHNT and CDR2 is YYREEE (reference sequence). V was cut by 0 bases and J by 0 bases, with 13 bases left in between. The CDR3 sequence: CASSLDPGLSSYEQYF. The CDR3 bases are TGTGCCAGCAGCTTGGATCCGGGGTTAAGCTCCTACGAGCAGTACTTC.

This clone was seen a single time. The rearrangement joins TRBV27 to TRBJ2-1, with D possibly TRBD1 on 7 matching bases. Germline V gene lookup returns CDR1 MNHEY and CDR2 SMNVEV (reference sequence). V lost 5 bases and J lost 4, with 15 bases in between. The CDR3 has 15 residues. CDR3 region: CASSPWRGRYNEQFF. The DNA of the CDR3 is TGTGCCAGCAGTCCCTGGAGGGGGCGTTACAATGAGCAGTTCTTC.

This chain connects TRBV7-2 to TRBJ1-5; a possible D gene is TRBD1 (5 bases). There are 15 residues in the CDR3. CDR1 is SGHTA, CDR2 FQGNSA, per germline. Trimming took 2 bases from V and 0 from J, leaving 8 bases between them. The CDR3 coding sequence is TGTGCCAGCAGCTTAAACAGGAATAGCAATCAGCCCCAGCATTTT. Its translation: CASSLNRNSNQPQHF.

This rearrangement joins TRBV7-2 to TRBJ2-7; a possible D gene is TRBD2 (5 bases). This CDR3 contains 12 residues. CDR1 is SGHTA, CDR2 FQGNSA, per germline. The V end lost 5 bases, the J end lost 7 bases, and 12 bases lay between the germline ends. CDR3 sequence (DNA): TGTGCCAGCAGCGCCCTTACGGGGGAGCAGTACTTC. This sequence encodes CASSALTGEQYF.